This T cell receptor (beta chain) was sequenced for a study of graft-versus-host responses after intestinal transplantation. A remark on this clone: What it binds is not known.

The repertoire was sequenced with immunoSEQ multiplex PCR; TCRdb's copy has only in-frame clones and lacks some. This sample has over 65,000 clones, with 90% to 95% found just once. Study-wide points: The presence of high graft-versus-host to host-versus-graft clonal ratios in allografts characterized patients with graft-donor T cell macrochimerism.

V lost 7 bases, J lost 7 bases, and 19 bases lay in between. The germline CDR1 and CDR2 sequences are MNHEY and SVGAGI. The CDR3 runs 15 residues. Here the sequenced sample was unstimulated CD4+ T cells sorted from spleen or lymph node cells, taken before intestinal transplant. The receptor was isolated from a human donor who received an intestinal transplant. The V gene is TRBV6-5, the J gene TRBJ2-2; perhaps TRBD2 as D (7 bases). The CDR3 bases are TGTGCCAGCACGTCCCCTGGGGGGGCGGGCGGGGAGCTGTTTTTT. It encodes CASTSPGGAGGELFF.